This T cell receptor beta chain originates from a study of long-term antiretroviral therapy in people with HIV. The study's findings and limits: No data were available on ART adherence, viral resistance or therapy changes.

Worth noting for this clone: Its antigen is as yet unknown.

Assay version v3.0 of immunoSEQ was used, and it was run at survey level. Sequencing was performed with immunoSEQ multiplex PCR; in TCRdb, only in-frame clones are kept and a portion is missing. This table holds around 35,000 clones, about three quarters found once. The source material was unsorted PBMCs, sampled 3.1 years after starting antiretroviral therapy. The receptor was derived from a woman aged 50 to 65 with HIV.

The CDR3 reads CASSEQGYTEAFF. The CDR3 nucleotides read TGTGCCAGCAGTGAACAGGGTTACACTGAAGCTTTCTTT. J is TRBJ1-1 and V is TRBV25-1; D is perhaps TRBD1 (5 bases). Trimming removed 2 bases from V and 3 bases from J, with 7 bases in between. Germline V gene data show CDR1 as MGHDK and CDR2 as SYGVNS. This CDR3 contains 13 residues.